These 25 T cell receptor beta chains came from one sample sequenced in a study of OX40 agonist ivuxolimab in advanced cancers. Library generation was performed with the immunoSEQ multiplex PCR assay. What TCRdb holds here is the immuneACCESS table cut down to in-frame rearrangements. Part of the clones is not present; checked against another copy, under half of the missing clones reflect an unresolved V gene, and the others are unexplained. This sample gives 70,000 to 90,000 clones in total; about 80% of them show up just once. Under 8.5% of the sample is held by the ten biggest clonotypes. Sequencing used CD4+ or CD8+ T cells sorted from blood, obtained in a trial of the OX40 agonist ivuxolimab. All receptors derive from an adult with an advanced solid tumor such as melanoma, head and neck, liver or kidney cancer.

This clone has a single count. This chain joins TRBV2 and TRBJ2-7; D might be TRBD1 (6 bases). The V end was cut by 3 bases, the J end by 5 bases, with 14 bases between. The CDR3 spans 14 residues. From germline, CDR1 is SNHLY and CDR2 FYNNEI. The CDR3 loop reads CASSETTGRDEQYF. The CDR3 DNA sequence: TGTGCCAGCAGTGAGACGACAGGACGGGACGAGCAGTACTTC.

V usage is TRBV6-5 and J usage is TRBJ2-7; D tentatively fits TRBD1 or TRBD2 (6 bases each). The CDR3 spans 13 residues. V lost 5 bases and J 2 bases, leaving 10 bases between the germline ends. Germline V gene lookup returns CDR1 MNHEY and CDR2 SVGAGI. CDR3 sequence reads: CASSQGGTYEQYF. As DNA, the CDR3 is TGTGCCAGCAGTCAAGGGGGGACCTACGAGCAGTACTTC.

This clone has ten or more counts. This sample also contains other DNA sequences that code for the same CDR3. The rearrangement uses TRBV27 and TRBJ1-1; possibly TRBD1 for D (6 bases). This CDR3 contains 13 residues. V gave up 5 bases and J gave up 3 bases, with 10 bases separating them. Germline lookup yields CDR1 MNHEY and CDR2 SMNVEV (reference sequence). The CDR3 DNA reads TGTGCCAGCAGTCTACAGGGCGACACTGAAGCTTTCTTT. Its translation: CASSLQGDTEAFF.

This clone was counted only a few times. This chain links TRBV5-1 with TRBJ1-1, with 10 bases lining up with TRBD1. CDR1 and CDR2 (germline): SGHRS, YFSETQ. The CDR3 is 16 residues long. The V gene end was trimmed by 4 bases and the J gene end by 4 bases; junction bases not matched to a gene: 10. The CDR3 region has the DNA TGCGCCAGCAGCCTACGACAGGGGGCGCGGGGCACTGAAGCTTTCTTT. It encodes CASSLRQGARGTEAFF.

V and J are TRBV28 and TRBJ1-1; D not certain. Per the germline V gene, CDR1 is MDHEN and CDR2 is SYDVKM. V was shortened by 7 bases and J by 11 bases, with 17 bases between the two germline ends. The CDR3 loop spans 12 amino acids. CDR3 bases: TGTGCCAGCAACCTCCCCCGGCCGGGGGCTTTCTTT. Its protein is CASNLPRPGAFF.

This clone was seen only once. V is TRBV7-2 and J is TRBJ2-1; possibly TRBD1 for D (6 bases). This CDR3 is 14 amino acids long. In germline, CDR1 is SGHTA, CDR2 FQGNSA. V lost 3 bases to trimming and J lost 11 bases, with 17 bases between them. The CDR3 sequence is CASSFDRSQGQQFF. The CDR3 coding sequence is TGTGCCAGCAGCTTTGACAGGAGTCAGGGTCAGCAGTTCTTC.

The chain employs TRBV7-3 and TRBJ1-6; possibly TRBD1 for D (5 bases). The V gene's germline CDR1 is SGHTA and CDR2 FQGTGA. The CDR3 loop spans 15 amino acids. The V end lost 1 base, the J end lost 7 bases, and 11 bases lay between the germline ends. The CDR3 region has the DNA TGTGCCAGCAGCTTAATAGGGACCATGAATTCACCCCTCCACTTT. Its translation is CASSLIGTMNSPLHF.

The chain uses TRBV19 and TRBJ2-3; the match to TRBD2 covers 12 bases. Germline CDR1 reads LNHDA; CDR2 reads SQIVND (reference sequence). The CDR3 extends over 18 amino acids. V lost 5 bases and J lost 0; bases outside the gene matches: 9. The CDR3 is CASSSPSGGGSSTDTQYF. The CDR3 DNA reads TGTGCCAGTAGTTCCCCTAGCGGGGGGGGATCTAGCACAGATACGCAGTATTTT. Variable domain in full (rest from reference TRBV19 and TRBJ2-3): DGGITQSPKYLFRKEGQNVTLSCEQNLNHDAMYWYRQDPGQGLRLIYYSQIVNDFQKGDIAEGYSVSREKKESFPLTVTSAQKNPTAFYLCASSSPSGGGSSTDTQYFGPGTRLTVL.

The chain links TRBV6-6 to TRBJ1-6; D is unclear. The CDR3 contains 12 residues. Looked up from germline, CDR1 is MNHNY and CDR2 is SVGAGI (reference sequence). Between the trimmed V and J ends, which lost 0 bases and 7 bases, there was a span of 1 base. This CDR3 reads CASSYSNSPLHF. The CDR3 DNA is TGTGCCAGCAGTTACTCGAATTCACCCCTCCACTTT.

The gene calls are TRBV9 and TRBJ1-1; D gene uncertain. CDR3 length equals 15 residues. Trimming removed 0 bases at V and 0 bases at J, with 9 bases between. Germline-derived CDR1 and CDR2 are SGDLS and YYNGEE. The CDR3 region has the DNA TGTGCCAGCAGCGTAGTGTCCAGCATGAACACTGAAGCTTTCTTT. Translation: CASSVVSSMNTEAFF.

V is TRBV29-1 and J is TRBJ1-2; the D gene is possibly TRBD1 (6 bases). CDR1 is SQVTM, CDR2 ANQGSEA, per germline. This CDR3 has 12 residues. V shed 4 bases and J shed 5 bases, with 11 bases lying between them. The CDR3 bases are TGCAGCGTTGGGGGGCAGGCATATGGCTACACCTTC. Its protein product is CSVGGQAYGYTF.

The rearrangement uses TRBV4-3 and TRBJ2-3; D unclear. Deletions cut 0 bases from V and 0 bases from J, with 7 bases between. The germline V gene has CDR1 LGHNA and CDR2 YSLEER. The length of the CDR3 is 15 residues. The CDR3 sequence: CASSQDKVSTDTQYF. The DNA for the CDR3 is TGCGCCAGCAGCCAAGATAAGGTCAGCACAGATACGCAGTATTTT.

The chain carries TRBV5-4 and TRBJ1-1; 7 bases agree with TRBD1. Germline assignment: CDR1 SGHNT and CDR2 YYREEE (reference sequence). V shed 3 bases, J shed 1 base, and the junction held 3 bases outside the gene matches. The CDR3 covers 14 residues. CDR3 in amino acids: CASSYGTANTEAFF. The CDR3 DNA sequence: TGTGCCAGCAGCTACGGGACAGCGAACACTGAAGCTTTCTTT.

The chain links TRBV11-2 to TRBJ2-2; D not resolved. CDR3 size: 13 residues. From germline, CDR1 is SGHAT and CDR2 FQNNGV. Trimming pared 2 bases from V and 5 bases from J, leaving 6 bases between. CDR3 in amino acids: CASSLRVTGELFF. CDR3 coding DNA: TGTGCCAGCAGCTTAAGGGTTACCGGGGAGCTGTTTTTT.

The V gene is TRBV27, the J gene TRBJ2-7; 7 nucleotides agree with TRBD1. After removal of 2 bases from V and 0 bases from J, the junction contained 1 base not matched to a gene. CDR3 length equals 14 residues. Per the germline V gene, CDR1 is MNHEY and CDR2 is SMNVEV (reference sequence). The CDR3 loop is CASSLDRDSYEQYF. In DNA, the CDR3 is TGTGCCAGCAGTTTAGACAGGGACTCCTACGAGCAGTACTTC.

The chain has TRBV2 and TRBJ1-5; weak D call: TRBD1 (5 bases). Trimming took off 6 bases at V and 2 bases at J, with 8 bases between the two ends. Germline assignment: CDR1 SNHLY and CDR2 FYNNEI. This CDR3 is 13 amino acids long. CDR3 DNA sequence: TGTGCCAGCAGGGGGGGAGGCAATCAGCCCCAGCATTTT. Amino acid sequence: CASRGGGNQPQHF.

The V and J genes are TRBV28 and TRBJ1-2; 11 positions agree with TRBD1. Per germline, CDR1 MDHEN and CDR2 SYDVKM. V shed 6 bases and J 5 bases; nucleotides not matched to a gene: 11. This CDR3 has 16 residues. CDR3 coding DNA: TGTGCCAGCAGCGAACCATTAGGACAGGGGGCATATGGCTACACCTTC. Translated, it gives CASSEPLGQGAYGYTF.

The J gene is TRBJ2-5, the V gene TRBV7-8; either TRBD1 or TRBD2 may supply D (5 bases each). The ends were cut back, 1 base at V and 13 bases at J, with 10 bases in the middle. Germline CDR1 and CDR2: SGHVS and FQNEAQ. The length of the CDR3 is 11 residues. CDR3 amino acids: CASSLVGTGYF. The CDR3 region has the DNA TGTGCCAGCAGCTTAGTAGGGACCGGGTACTTC.

This chain uses TRBV5-1 with TRBJ1-1, with D possibly TRBD1 on 5 matching bases. This CDR3 has 16 residues. The germline V and J ends were trimmed by 7 bases and 3 bases, with 22 bases remaining between them. Germline loops: CDR1 SGHRS, CDR2 YFSETQ. CDR3 region: CASQKLQGGLHTEAFF. DNA for the CDR3: TGCGCCAGCCAGAAGCTGCAGGGAGGGTTGCACACTGAAGCTTTCTTT.

The chain couples TRBV6-6 to TRBJ1-2; 7 bases line up with TRBD1. V lost 4 bases, J lost 6 bases, and 2 bases stayed unmatched. Germline loops: CDR1 MNHNY, CDR2 SVGAGI (reference sequence). CDR3 size: 12 residues. As DNA, the CDR3 is TGTGCCAGCAGTTTCACAGGGGATGGCTACACCTTC. Translated: CASSFTGDGYTF.

This clone has just a few counts. This rearrangement joins TRBV9 to TRBJ1-4; TRBD1 matches at 8 bases. Germline CDR1 is SGDLS and CDR2 is YYNGEE. This CDR3 comprises 15 residues. The J segment lost 3 bases and the V segment lost 3 bases, leaving 4 bases of the junction unmatched. Here the CDR3 reads CASSGRTGPNEKLFF. CDR3 sequence (DNA): TGTGCCAGCAGCGGCCGGACAGGGCCTAATGAAAAACTGTTTTTT.

This rearrangement joins TRBV5-5 to TRBJ2-7, with 9 bases aligning to TRBD1. With 3 bases clipped from V and 5 bases from J, the junction kept 9 bases outside the gene matches. The length of the CDR3 is 15 residues. Germline CDR1 SGHKS, CDR2 YYEKEE (reference sequence). The CDR3 is CASSSVATGGNEQYF. CDR3 bases: TGTGCCAGCAGCTCCGTAGCGACAGGGGGAAACGAGCAGTACTTC.

The chain joins TRBV5-1 to TRBJ1-1, with 9 bases aligning to TRBD1. With 0 bases clipped from V and 3 bases from J, the junction kept 6 bases outside the gene matches. The CDR3 is 16 amino acids. The V gene's germline CDR1 is SGHRS and CDR2 YFSETQ. The CDR3 DNA sequence: TGCGCCAGCAGCTTGGCTTTCGGGACAGGGTACACTGAAGCTTTCTTT. Its protein is CASSLAFGTGYTEAFF.

As concerns this clone: The identical CDR3 is also encoded by other nucleotide sequences in the sample. This chain links TRBV10-2 with TRBJ2-7, with D possibly TRBD2 on 5 matching bases. Germline values: CDR1 WSHSY, CDR2 SAAADI. Trimming pared 3 bases from V and 4 bases from J, leaving 10 bases between. The CDR3 sequence is 13 residues long. The CDR3 loop reads CASSDGLLYEQYF. The CDR3 coding sequence is TGCGCCAGCAGTGACGGACTCCTTTACGAGCAGTACTTC.

This clone was detected ten times or more. The gene calls are TRBV5-4 and TRBJ2-7, with a possible D match to TRBD1 (6 bases). V was trimmed by 4 bases and J by 3 bases, leaving 17 bases between them. CDR3 length: 15 amino acids. Per the germline V gene, CDR1 is SGHNT and CDR2 is YYREEE (reference sequence). The CDR3 reads CASSLQGVSGYEQYF. Written as DNA, the CDR3 is TGTGCCAGCAGCCTACAGGGCGTTTCGGGCTACGAGCAGTACTTC.